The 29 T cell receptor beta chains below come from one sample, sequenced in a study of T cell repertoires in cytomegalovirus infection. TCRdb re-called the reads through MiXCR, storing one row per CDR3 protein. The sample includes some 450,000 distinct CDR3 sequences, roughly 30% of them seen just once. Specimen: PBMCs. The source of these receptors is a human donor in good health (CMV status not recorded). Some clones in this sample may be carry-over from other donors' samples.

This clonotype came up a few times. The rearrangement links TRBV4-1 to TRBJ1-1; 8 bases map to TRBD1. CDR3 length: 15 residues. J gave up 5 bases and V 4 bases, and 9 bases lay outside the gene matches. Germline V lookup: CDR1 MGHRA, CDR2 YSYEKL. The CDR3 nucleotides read TGCGCCAGCAGCCCCCGACAGGGGCAGTCGACTGAAGCTTTCTTT. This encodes CASSPRQGQSTEAFF.

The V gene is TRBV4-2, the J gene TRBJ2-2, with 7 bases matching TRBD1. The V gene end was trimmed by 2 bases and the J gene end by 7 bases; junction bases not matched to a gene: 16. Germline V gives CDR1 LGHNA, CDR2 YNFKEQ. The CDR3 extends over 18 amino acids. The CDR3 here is CASSQFIMNRGTGGELFF. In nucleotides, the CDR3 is TGTGCCAGCAGCCAATTCATAATGAACAGGGGAACGGGCGGGGAGCTGTTTTTT.

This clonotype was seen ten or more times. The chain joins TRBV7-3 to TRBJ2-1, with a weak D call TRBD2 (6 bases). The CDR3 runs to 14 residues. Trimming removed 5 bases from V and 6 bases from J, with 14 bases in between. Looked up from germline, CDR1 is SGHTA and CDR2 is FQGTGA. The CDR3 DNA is TGTGCCAGCAGCCCCGCTTCTAGCGCCAATGAGCAGTTCTTC. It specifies CASSPASSANEQFF.

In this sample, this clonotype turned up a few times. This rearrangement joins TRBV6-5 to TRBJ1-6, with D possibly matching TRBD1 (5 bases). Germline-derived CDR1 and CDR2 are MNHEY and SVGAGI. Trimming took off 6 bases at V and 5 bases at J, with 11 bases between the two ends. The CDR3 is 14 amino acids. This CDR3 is CASRGEANNSPLHF. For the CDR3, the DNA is TGTGCCAGCAGGGGGGAGGCCAATAATTCACCCCTCCACTTT.

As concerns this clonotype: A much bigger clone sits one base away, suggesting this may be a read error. This chain's CDR3 is CSAHPPYRGGDPRRTDTQYF. The CDR3, as DNA: TGCAGTGCCCACCCCCCCTACCGCGGGGGGGACCCTCGACGCACAGATACGCAGTATTTT. The chain is built from TRBV20-1 and TRBJ2-3, with TRBD2 identical over 9 bases. Germline CDR1 is DFQATT and CDR2 is SNEGSKA (reference sequence). The CDR3 contains 20 residues. The V gene end was trimmed by 6 bases and the J gene end by 1 base; junction bases not matched to a gene: 23.

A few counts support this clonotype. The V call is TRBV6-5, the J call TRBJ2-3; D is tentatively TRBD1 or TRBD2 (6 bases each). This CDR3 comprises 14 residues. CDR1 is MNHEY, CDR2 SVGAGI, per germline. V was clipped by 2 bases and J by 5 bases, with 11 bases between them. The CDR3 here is CASSYGGTKDTQYF. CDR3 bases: TGTGCCAGCAGTTACGGAGGGACAAAAGATACGCAGTATTTT.

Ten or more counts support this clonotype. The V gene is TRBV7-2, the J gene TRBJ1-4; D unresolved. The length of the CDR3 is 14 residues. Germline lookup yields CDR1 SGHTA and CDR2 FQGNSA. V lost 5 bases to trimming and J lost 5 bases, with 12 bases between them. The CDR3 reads CASSPGHGNEKLFF. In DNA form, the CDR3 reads TGTGCCAGCAGCCCGGGCCATGGGAATGAAAAACTGTTTTTT.

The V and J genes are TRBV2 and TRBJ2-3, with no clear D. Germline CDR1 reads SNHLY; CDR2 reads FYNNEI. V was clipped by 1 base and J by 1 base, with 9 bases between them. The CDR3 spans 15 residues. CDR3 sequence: CASSEGRGRTDTQYF. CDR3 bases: TGTGCCAGCAGTGAAGGCCGCGGACGCACAGATACGCAGTATTTT.

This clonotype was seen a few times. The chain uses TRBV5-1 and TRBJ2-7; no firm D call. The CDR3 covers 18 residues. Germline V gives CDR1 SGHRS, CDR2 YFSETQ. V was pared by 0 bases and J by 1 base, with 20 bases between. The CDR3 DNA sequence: TGCGCCAGCAGCTTGGCCTACCCGGCCGCAGGTAGGTCCTACGAGCAGTACTTC. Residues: CASSLAYPAAGRSYEQYF.

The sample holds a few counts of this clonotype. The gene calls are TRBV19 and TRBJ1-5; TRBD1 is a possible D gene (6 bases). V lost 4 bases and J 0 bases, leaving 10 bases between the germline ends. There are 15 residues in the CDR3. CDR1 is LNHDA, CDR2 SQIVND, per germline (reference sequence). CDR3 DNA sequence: TGTGCCAGTAGTAGGGGACAAAATAGCAATCAGCCCCAGCATTTT. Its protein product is CASSRGQNSNQPQHF.

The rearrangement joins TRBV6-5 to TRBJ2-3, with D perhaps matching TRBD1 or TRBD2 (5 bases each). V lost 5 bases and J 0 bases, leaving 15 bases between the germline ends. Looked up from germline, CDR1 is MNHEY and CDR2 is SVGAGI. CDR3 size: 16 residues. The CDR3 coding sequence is TGTGCCAGCAGTACCGGGACCAAGACTAGCACAGATACGCAGTATTTT. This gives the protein CASSTGTKTSTDTQYF.

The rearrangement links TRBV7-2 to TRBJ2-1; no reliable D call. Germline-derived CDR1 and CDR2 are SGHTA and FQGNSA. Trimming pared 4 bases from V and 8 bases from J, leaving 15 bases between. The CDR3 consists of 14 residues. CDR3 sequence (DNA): TGTGCCAGCAGCTCACTCGGGCTGACGTATGAGCAGTTCTTC. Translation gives CASSSLGLTYEQFF.

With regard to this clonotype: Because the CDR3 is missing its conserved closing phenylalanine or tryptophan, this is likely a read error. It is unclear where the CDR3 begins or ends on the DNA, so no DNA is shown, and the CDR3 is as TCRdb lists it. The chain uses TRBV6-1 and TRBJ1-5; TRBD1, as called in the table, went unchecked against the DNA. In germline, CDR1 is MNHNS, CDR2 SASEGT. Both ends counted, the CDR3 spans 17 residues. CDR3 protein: CARSVVQGARSNQPPHL.

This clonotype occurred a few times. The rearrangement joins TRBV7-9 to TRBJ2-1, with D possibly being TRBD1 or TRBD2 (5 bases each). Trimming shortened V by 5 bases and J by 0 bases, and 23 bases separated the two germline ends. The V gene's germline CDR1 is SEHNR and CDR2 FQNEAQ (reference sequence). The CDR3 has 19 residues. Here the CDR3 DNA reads TGTGCCAGCAGCCCCCCACCTTTGTCGGGGCTGTACTCCTACAATGAGCAGTTCTTC. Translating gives CASSPPPLSGLYSYNEQFF. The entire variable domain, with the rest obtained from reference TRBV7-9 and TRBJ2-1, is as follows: DTGVSQNPRHKITKRGQNVTFRCDPISEHNRLYWYRQTLGQGPEFLTYFQNEAQLEKSRLLSDRFSAERPKGSFSTLEIQRTEQGDSAMYLCASSPPPLSGLYSYNEQFFGPGTRLTVL.

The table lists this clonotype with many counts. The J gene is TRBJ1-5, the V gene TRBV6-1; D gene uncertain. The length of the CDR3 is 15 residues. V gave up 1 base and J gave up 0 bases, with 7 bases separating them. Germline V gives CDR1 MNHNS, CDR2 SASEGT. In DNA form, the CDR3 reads TGTGCCAGCAGTGAAGGGCTACTTAGCAATCAGCCCCAGCATTTT. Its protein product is CASSEGLLSNQPQHF.

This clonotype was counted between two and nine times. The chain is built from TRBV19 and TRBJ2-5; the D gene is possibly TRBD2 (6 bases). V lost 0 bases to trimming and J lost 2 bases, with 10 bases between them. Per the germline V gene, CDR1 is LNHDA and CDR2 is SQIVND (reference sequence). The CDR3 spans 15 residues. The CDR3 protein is CASSIDGGEQETQYF. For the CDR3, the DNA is TGTGCCAGTAGTATAGACGGCGGGGAGCAAGAGACCCAGTACTTC.

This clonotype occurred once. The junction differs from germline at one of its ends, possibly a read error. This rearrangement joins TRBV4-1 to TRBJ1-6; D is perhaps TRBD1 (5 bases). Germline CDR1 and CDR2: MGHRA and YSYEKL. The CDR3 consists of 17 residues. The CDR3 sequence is CARSQGPRGRANSPLHF. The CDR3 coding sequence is TGCGCCAGAAGCCAAGGCCCCCGGGGCAGGGCCAATTCACCCCTCCACTTT.

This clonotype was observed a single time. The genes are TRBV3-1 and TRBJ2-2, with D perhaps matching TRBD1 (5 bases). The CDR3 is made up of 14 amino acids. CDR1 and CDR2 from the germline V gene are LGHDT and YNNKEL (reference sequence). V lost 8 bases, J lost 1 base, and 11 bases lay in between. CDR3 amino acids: CASQQARNTGELFF. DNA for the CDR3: TGTGCCAGCCAACAGGCTAGGAACACCGGGGAGCTGTTTTTT.

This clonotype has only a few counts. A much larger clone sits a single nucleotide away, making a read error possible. The DNA of the CDR3 is TGTGCCAGCAGCAATAGCAATCAGCCCCATCATTTT. This encodes CASSNSNQPHHF. The chain is built from TRBV28 and TRBJ1-5; no clear D. In germline, CDR1 is MDHEN, CDR2 SYDVKM. The CDR3 is 12 residues long.

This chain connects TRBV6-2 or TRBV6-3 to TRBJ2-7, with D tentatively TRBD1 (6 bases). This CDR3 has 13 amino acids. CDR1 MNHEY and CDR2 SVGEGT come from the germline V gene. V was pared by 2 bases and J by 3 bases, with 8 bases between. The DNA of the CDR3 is TGTGCCAGCAGTTACCGGGACATCTACGAGCAGTACTTC. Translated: CASSYRDIYEQYF.

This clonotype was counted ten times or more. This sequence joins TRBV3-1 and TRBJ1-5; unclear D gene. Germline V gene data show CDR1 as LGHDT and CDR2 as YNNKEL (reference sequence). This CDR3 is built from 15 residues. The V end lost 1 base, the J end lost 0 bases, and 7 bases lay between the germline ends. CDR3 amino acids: CASSQGAISNQPQHF. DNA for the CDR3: TGTGCCAGCAGCCAAGGGGCAATTAGCAATCAGCCCCAGCATTTT.

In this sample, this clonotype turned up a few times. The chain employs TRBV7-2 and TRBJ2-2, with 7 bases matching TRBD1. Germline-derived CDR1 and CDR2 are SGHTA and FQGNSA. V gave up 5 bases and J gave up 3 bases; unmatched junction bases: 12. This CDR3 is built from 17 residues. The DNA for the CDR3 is TGTGCCAGCAGCCCAGACAGGGTGAAAGGCTACACCGGGGAGCTGTTTTTT. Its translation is CASSPDRVKGYTGELFF.

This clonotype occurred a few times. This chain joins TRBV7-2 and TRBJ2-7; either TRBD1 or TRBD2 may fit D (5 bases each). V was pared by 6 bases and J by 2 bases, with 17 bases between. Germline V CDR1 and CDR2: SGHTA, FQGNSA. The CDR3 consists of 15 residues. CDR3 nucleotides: TGTGCCAGCAGTGTTTCGAGGGGTCCGACCTACGAGCAGTACTTC. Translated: CASSVSRGPTYEQYF.

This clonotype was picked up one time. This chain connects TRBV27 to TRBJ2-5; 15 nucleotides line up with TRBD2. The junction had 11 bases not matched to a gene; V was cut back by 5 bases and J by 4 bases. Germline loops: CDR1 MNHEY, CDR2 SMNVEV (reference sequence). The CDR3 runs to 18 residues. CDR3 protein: CASSTRRTSGGAGETQYF. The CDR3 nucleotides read TGTGCCAGCAGTACTCGCCGGACTAGCGGGGGGGCAGGAGAGACCCAGTACTTC.

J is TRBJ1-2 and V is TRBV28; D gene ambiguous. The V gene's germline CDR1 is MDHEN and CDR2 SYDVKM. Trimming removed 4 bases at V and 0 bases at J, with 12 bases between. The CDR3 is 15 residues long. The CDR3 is CASSSPGGANYGYTF. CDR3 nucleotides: TGTGCCAGCAGTTCTCCCGGCGGAGCTAACTATGGCTACACCTTC.

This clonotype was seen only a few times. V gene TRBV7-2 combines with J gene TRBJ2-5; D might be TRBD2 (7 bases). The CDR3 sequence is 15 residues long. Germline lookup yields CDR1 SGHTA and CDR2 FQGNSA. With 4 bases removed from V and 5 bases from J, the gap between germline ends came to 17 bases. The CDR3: CASSSLMGGLETQYF. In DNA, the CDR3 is TGTGCCAGCAGCTCCTTGATGGGGGGGCTCGAGACCCAGTACTTC.

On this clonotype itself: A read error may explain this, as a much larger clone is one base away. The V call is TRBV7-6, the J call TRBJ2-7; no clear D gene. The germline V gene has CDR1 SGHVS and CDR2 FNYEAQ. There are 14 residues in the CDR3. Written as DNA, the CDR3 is TGTGTCAGCAGCCGGACGGCTAGCTCCTACGAGCAGTACTTC. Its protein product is CVSSRTASSYEQYF.

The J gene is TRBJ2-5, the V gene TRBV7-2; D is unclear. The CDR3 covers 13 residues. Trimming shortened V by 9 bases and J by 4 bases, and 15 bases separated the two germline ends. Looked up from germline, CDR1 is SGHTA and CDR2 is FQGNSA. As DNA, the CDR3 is TGTGCCAGTGGGGTAGGGTTTAGAGAGACCCAGTACTTC. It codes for CASGVGFRETQYF.

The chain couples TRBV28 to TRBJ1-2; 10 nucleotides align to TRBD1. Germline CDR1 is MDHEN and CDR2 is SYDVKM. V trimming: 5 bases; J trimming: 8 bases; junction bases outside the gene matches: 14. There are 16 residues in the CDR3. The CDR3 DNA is TGTGCCAGCAGTATCCGGACAGGGGGGAGGCTTGGGGGCTACACCTTC. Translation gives CASSIRTGGRLGGYTF.